This T cell receptor (beta chain) was sequenced in a study of cytomegalovirus exposure and HLA in healthy donors. Notes on the study in general: In vitro, a few CMV-associated chains proved specific for CMV antigens. Highly shared sequence variants in one cluster were likely a sequencing artifact. Some TCR beta chains (around 160 of them) were listed as cytomegalovirus-associated. Later on, an analysis found that several of the most significant clusters appeared to be linked to common viral pathogens, which included parvovirus B19.

PCR was performed using 60 Vbeta and 13 Jbeta primers. The data were produced by immunoSEQ multiplex PCR, yet TCRdb's version contains in-frame clones alone and is incomplete. The top ten hold around 0.38% of the sample, which has around 210,000 clones, 79% seen once. This clone has only a few counts. Its antigen is unknown. CDR1 is LNHDA and CDR2 is SQIVND in the germline V gene (reference sequence). This CDR3 is 15 amino acids long. V gene TRBV19 combines with J gene TRBJ2-5; 7 positions match TRBD1. The DNA end is a closer match to TRBJ2-7, so the J assignment may be wrong. The clonotype originates from a male donor in good health and CMV-seropositive. Specimen: PBMCs. The CDR3 DNA is TGTGCCAGTAGCACTAGATGGACAGGAACCTACGAGCAGTACTTC. Amino acid sequence: CASSTRWTGTYEQYF.